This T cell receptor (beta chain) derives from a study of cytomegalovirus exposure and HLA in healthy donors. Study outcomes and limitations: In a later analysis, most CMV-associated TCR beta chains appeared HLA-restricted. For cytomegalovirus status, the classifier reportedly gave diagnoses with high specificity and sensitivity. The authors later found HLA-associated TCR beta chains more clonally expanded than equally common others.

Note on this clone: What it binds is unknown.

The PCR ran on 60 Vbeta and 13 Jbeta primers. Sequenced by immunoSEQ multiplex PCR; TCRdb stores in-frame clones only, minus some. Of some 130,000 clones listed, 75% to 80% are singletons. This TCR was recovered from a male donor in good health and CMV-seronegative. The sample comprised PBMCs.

CDR3 nucleotides: TGTGCCAGCAGTGGACTAGCGGGAGGAACCTACAATGAGCAGTTCTTC. This encodes CASSGLAGGTYNEQFF. V gene TRBV27 combines with J gene TRBJ2-1, with TRBD2 matching over 14 bases. This CDR3 spans 16 amino acids. Per the germline V gene, CDR1 is MNHEY and CDR2 is SMNVEV (reference sequence). J gave up 2 bases and V 5 bases, and 2 bases lay outside the gene matches.